The clone carrying this TCR beta chain was detected a few times. The data were obtained in a study of T-cell memory formation after mild COVID-19. Constant-segment primers and 5'RACE yielded cDNA libraries for TCR alpha and TCR beta, each carrying sample barcodes and UMIs. TCRdb fed the 5' RACE reads into MiXCR, producing one record per CDR3 protein. The table shows about 150,000 distinct CDR3 sequences, with around 15% occurring only once. The V end was cut by 1 base, the J end by 0 bases, with 6 bases between. Germline CDR1 is SEHNR and CDR2 is FQNEAQ (reference sequence). The CDR3 has 14 residues. The chain combines TRBV7-9 with TRBJ2-5; D gene uncertain. The sample comprised PBMCs or a T cell subset sorted from them (not recorded which). The sequence derives from an adult woman who had mild COVID-19 (a few samples of this study predate the infection). Cell type and time point are not known. The DNA of the CDR3 is TGTGCCAGCAGCTTAGATGGGGACCAAGAGACCCAGTACTTC. Protein product: CASSLDGDQETQYF.